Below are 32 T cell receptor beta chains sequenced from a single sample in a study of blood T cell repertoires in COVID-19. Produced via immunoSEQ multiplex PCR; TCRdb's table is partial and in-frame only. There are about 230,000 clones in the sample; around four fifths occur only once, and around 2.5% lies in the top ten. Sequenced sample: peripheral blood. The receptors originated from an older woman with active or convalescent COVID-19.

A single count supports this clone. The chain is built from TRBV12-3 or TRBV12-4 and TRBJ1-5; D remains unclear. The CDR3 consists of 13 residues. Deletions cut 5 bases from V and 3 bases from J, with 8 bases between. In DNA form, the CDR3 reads TGTGCCAGCAGTCTGGACTCCAATCAGCCCCAGCATTTT. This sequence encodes CASSLDSNQPQHF.

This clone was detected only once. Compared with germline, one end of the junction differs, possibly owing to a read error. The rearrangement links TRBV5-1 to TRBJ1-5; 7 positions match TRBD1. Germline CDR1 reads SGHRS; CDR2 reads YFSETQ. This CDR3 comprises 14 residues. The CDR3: CAGSWDSPNQPQHF. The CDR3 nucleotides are TGCGCCGGCAGCTGGGACAGTCCCAATCAGCCCCAGCATTTT.

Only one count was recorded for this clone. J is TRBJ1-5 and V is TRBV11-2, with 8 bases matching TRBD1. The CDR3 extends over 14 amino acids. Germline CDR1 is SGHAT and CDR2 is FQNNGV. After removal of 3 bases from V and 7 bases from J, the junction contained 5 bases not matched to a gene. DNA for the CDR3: TGTGCCAGCAGCTTGACAGGGGTGAAGCAGCCCCAGCATTTT. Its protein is CASSLTGVKQPQHF. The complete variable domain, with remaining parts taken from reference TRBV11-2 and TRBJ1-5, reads EAGVAQSPRYKIIEKRQSVAFWCNPISGHATLYWYQQILGQGPKLLIQFQNNGVVDDSQLPKDRFSAERLKGVDSTLKIQPAKLEDSAVYLCASSLTGVKQPQHFGDGTRLSIL.

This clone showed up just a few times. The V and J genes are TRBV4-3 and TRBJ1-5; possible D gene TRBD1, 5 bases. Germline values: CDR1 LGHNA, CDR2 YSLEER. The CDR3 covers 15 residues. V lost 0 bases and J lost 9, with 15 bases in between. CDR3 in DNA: TGCGCCAGCAGCCAAGAATTACAGGATGAGAGGCCCCAGCATTTT. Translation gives CASSQELQDERPQHF.

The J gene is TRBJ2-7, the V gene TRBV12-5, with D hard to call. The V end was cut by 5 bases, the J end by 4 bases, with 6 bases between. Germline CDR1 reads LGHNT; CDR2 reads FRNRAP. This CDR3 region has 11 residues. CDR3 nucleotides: TGTGCTAGTGGTACCGGGTACGAGCAGTACTTC. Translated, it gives CASGTGYEQYF.

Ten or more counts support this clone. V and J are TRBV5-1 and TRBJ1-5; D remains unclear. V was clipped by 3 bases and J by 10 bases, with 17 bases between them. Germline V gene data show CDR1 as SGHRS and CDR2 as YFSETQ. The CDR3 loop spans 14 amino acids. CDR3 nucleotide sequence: TGCGCCAGCAGCTATGACTCCCCTAGCGGCCCCCAGCATTTT. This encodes CASSYDSPSGPQHF.

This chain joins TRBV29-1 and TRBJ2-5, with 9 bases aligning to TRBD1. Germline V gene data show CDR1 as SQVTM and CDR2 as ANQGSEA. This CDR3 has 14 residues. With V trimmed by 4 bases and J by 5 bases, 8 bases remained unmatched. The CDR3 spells CSVAQTTGGETQYF. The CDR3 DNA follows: TGCAGCGTTGCCCAGACGACAGGGGGGGAGACCCAGTACTTC.

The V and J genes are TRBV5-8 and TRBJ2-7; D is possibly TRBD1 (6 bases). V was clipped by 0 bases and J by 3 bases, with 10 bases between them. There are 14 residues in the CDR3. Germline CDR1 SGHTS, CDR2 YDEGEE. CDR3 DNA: TGTGCCAGCAGCTTGGTGGCAGGGGACTACGAGCAGTACTTC. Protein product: CASSLVAGDYEQYF.

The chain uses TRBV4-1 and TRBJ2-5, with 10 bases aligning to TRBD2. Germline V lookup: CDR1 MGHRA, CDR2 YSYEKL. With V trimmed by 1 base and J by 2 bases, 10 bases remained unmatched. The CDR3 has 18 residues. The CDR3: CASSQADGASGSQETQYF. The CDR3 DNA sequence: TGCGCCAGCAGCCAAGCCGACGGAGCTAGCGGGAGTCAAGAGACCCAGTACTTC.

DNA of the CDR3: TGTGCCAGCTCACCACGGACAGGGGGAACTGCAACTAATGAAAAACTGTTTTTT. Residues: CASSPRTGGTATNEKLFF. The chain uses TRBV18 and TRBJ1-4, with 10 bases that match TRBD1. The CDR3 is made up of 18 amino acids. Germline CDR1 is KGHSH and CDR2 is LQKENI. J was trimmed by 0 bases and V by 1 base; bases with no gene match: 5.

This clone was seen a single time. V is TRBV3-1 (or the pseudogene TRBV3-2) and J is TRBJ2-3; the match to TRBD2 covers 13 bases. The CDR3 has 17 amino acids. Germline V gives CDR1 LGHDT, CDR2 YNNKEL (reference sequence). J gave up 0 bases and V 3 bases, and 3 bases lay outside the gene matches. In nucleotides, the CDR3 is TGTGCCAGCAGCCAGAGACTAGCGGGGGGTAGCACAGATACGCAGTATTTT. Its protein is CASSQRLAGGSTDTQYF.

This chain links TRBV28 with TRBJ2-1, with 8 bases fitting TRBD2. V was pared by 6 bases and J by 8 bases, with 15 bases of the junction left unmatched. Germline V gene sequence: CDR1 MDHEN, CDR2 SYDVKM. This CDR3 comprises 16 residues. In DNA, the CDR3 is TGTGCCAGCAGCCCCTCCGCAGCGGGAGAAAAGGATGAGCAGTTCTTC. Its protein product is CASSPSAAGEKDEQFF.

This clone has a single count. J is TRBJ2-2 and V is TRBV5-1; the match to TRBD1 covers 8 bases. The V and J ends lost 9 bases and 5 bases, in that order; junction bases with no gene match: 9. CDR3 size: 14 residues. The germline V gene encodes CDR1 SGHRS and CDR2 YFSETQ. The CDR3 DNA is TGCGCCACTCAGACAGGGGTGGATACCGGGGAGCTGTTTTTT. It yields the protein CATQTGVDTGELFF.

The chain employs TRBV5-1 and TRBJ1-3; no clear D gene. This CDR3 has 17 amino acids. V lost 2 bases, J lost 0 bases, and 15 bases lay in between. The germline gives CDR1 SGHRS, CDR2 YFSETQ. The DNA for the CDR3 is TGCGCCAGCAGCTTTATTCCGGCAGGTAGCTCTGGAAACACCATATATTTT. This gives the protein CASSFIPAGSSGNTIYF.

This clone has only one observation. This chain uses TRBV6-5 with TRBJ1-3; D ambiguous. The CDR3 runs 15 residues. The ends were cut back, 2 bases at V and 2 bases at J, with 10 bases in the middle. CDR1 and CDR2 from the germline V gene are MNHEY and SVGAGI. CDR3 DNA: TGTGCCAGCAGTTACGCGGGGAAACCTGGAAACACCATATATTTT. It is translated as CASSYAGKPGNTIYF.

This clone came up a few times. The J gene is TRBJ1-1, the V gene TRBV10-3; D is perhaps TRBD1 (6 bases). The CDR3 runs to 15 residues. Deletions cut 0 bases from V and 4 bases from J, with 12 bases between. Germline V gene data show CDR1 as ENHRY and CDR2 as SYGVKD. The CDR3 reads CAISESRGGGTEAFF. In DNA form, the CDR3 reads TGTGCCATCAGTGAGTCAAGAGGGGGGGGCACTGAAGCTTTCTTT.

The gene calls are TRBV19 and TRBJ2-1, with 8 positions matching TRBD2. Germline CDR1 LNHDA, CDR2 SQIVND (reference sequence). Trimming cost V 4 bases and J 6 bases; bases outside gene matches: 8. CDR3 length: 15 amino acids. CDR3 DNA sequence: TGTGCCAGTAGTAACCCCGGGGGGGTGCGCAATGAGCAGTTCTTC. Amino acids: CASSNPGGVRNEQFF.

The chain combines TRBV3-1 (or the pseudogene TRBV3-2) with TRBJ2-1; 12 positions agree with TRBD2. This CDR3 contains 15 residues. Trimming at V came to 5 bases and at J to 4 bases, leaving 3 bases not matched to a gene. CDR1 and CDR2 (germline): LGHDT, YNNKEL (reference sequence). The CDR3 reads CASSSGTSGYNEQFF. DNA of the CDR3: TGTGCCAGCAGCTCCGGGACTAGCGGGTACAATGAGCAGTTCTTC.

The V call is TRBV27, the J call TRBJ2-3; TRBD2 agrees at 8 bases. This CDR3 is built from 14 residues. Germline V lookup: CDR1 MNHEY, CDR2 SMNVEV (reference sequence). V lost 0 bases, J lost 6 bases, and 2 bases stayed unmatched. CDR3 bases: TGTGCCAGCAGTTTATCTAGCGGGATTGATACGCAGTATTTT. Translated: CASSLSSGIDTQYF.

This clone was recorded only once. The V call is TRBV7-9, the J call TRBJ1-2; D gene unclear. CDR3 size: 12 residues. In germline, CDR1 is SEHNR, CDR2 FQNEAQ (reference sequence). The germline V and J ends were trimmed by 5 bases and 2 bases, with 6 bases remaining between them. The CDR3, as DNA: TGTGCCAGCAGCGCTATAAACTATGGCTACACCTTC. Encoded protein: CASSAINYGYTF.

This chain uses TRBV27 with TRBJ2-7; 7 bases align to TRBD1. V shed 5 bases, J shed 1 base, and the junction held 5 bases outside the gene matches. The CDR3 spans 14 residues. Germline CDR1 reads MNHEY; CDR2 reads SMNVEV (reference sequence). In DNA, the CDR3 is TGTGCCAGCAGTCCCCGCAGGGGGTCCTACGAGCAGTACTTC. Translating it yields CASSPRRGSYEQYF.

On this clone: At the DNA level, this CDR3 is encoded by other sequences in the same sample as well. CDR3 sequence: CASSYSGGGGYTF. CDR3 DNA: TGTGCCAGCAGTTACTCAGGGGGTGGTGGCTACACCTTC. V is TRBV6-5 and J is TRBJ1-2, with TRBD1 as a possible D gene (6 bases). The CDR3 has 13 residues. V lost 0 bases, J lost 7 bases, and 9 bases lay in between. Germline V gives CDR1 MNHEY, CDR2 SVGAGI.

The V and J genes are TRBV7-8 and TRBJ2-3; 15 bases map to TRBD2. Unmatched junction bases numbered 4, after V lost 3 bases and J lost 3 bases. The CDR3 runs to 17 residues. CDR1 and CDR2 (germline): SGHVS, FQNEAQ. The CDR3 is CASSFTGTSGRTDTQYF. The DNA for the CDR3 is TGTGCCAGCAGCTTCACCGGGACTAGCGGGAGGACAGATACGCAGTATTTT.

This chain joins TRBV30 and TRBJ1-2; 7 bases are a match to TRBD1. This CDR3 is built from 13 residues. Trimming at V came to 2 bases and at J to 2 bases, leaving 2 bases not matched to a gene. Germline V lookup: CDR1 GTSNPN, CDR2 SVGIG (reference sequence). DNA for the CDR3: TGTGCCTGGAGTCCCAGGGGGAACTATGGCTACACCTTC. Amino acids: CAWSPRGNYGYTF.

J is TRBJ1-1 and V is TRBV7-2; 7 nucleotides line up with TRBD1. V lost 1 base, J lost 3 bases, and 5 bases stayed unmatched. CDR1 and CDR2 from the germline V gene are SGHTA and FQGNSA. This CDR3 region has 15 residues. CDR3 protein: CASSLGGQVDTEAFF. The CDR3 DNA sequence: TGTGCCAGCAGCTTAGGAGGACAGGTAGACACTGAAGCTTTCTTT. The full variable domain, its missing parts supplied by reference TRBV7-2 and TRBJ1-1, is GAGVSQSPSNKVTEKGKDVELRCDPISGHTALYWYRQSLGQGLEFLIYFQGNSAPDKSGLPSDRFSAERTGGSVSTLTIQRTQQEDSAVYLCASSLGGQVDTEAFFGQGTRLTVV.

CDR3 region: CASSRGGFSGVQETQYF. In DNA form, the CDR3 reads TGTGCCAGTAGTAGAGGGGGGTTTAGCGGGGTCCAAGAGACCCAGTACTTC. The V and J genes are TRBV19 and TRBJ2-5; 8 bases match TRBD2. This CDR3 comprises 17 residues. Germline V gives CDR1 LNHDA, CDR2 SQIVND (reference sequence). Losses at the gene ends were 4 bases for V and 1 base for J; bases not matched to a gene: 11.

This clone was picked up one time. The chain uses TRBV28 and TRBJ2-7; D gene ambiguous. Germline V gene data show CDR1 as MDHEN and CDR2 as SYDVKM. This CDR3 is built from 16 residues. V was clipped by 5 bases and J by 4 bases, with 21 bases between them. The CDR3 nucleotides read TGTGCCAGCAGTCCCGTACCCATAGCCGGAAATTACGAGCAGTACTTC. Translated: CASSPVPIAGNYEQYF. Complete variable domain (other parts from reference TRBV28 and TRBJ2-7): DVKVTQSSRYLVKRTGEKVFLECVQDMDHENMFWYRQDPGLGLRLIYFSYDVKMKEKGDIPEGYSVSREKKERFSLILESASTNQTSMYLCASSPVPIAGNYEQYFGPGTRLTVT.

The CDR3 region has the DNA TGTGCCAGCGCGGGACCAGCGGGGGCCGTAACCCAGTACTTC. Translated, it gives CASAGPAGAVTQYF. V gene TRBV6-5 combines with J gene TRBJ2-5; 8 positions agree with TRBD2. V lost 8 bases to trimming and J lost 8 bases; unmatched junction nucleotides: 13. Germline V lookup: CDR1 MNHEY, CDR2 SVGAGI. The CDR3 covers 14 residues.

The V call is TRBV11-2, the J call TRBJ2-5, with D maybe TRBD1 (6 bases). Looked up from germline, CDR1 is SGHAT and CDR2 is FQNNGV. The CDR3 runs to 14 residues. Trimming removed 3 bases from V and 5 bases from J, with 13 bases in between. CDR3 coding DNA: TGTGCCAGCAGCTTGGGGGCGACCTGGGAGACCCAGTACTTC. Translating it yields CASSLGATWETQYF.

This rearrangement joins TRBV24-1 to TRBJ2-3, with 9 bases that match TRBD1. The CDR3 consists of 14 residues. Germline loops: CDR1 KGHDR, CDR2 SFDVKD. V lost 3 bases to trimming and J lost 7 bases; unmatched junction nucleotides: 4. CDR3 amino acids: CATSDRGQGYTQYF. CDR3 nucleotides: TGTGCCACCAGTGATAGGGGACAGGGCTATACGCAGTATTTT.

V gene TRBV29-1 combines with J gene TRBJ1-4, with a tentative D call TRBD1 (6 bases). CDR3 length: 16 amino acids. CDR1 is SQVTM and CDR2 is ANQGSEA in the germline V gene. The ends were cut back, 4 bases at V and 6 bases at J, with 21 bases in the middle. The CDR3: CSVVGSGAHEYEKLFF. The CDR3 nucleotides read TGCAGCGTTGTGGGGTCAGGGGCGCATGAGTATGAAAAACTGTTTTTT.

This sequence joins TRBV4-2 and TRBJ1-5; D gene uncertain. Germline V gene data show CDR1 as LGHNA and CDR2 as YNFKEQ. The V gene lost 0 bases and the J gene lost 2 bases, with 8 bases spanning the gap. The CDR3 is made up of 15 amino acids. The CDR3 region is CASSQDVRGNQPQHF. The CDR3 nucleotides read TGTGCCAGCAGCCAAGACGTCCGGGGCAATCAGCCCCAGCATTTT.